This T cell receptor beta chain was observed in a study of beta chain features in type 1 diabetes. Findings and limits, study-wide: TCRB CDR3s from Type 1 diabetes patients were moderately but significantly shorter in all four CD4+ subsets.

The collection from each donor was one heparinised blood draw averaging roughly 100 mL. V shed 3 bases, J shed 4 bases, and the junction held 8 bases outside the gene matches. This CDR3 region has 17 residues. The germline gives CDR1 MNHEY, CDR2 SMNVEV (reference sequence). With regard to this clone: Its target is unknown.

Reverse transcription of all isolated RNA meant that expressed TCRB transcripts were sequenced. Clones were sequenced by immunoSEQ multiplex PCR, and TCRdb holds only the in-frame ones, with some missing. The sample comprises about 9,400 clones, 70% to 80% of which are singletons, and around 1.5% rests with the top ten. The sequenced sample was Tregs from blood. The receptor comes from a woman aged 18 to 35 in good health. J is TRBJ2-1 and V is TRBV27; TRBD2 matches 11 bases. CDR3 DNA: TGTGCCAGCAGTTTTCCCACCACTAGCGGGAGATACAATGAGCAGTTCTTC. Its translation is CASSFPTTSGRYNEQFF.